This T cell receptor beta chain was sequenced for a study of blood T cell repertoires in COVID-19. About the study: COVID-19 samples from acute and convalescent phases originated in the United States, Italy and Spain. Sample material is recorded as cDNA or gDNA derived from T cells, B-cell-depleted T cells, or PBMCs.

V was shortened by 6 bases and J by 2 bases, with 11 bases between the two germline ends. In germline, CDR1 is ENHRY, CDR2 SYGVKD. The CDR3 extends over 13 amino acids. As processed by the authors: Nucleated cell counts were estimated from reference gene primer amplification. Assay used: immunoSEQ multiplex PCR; TCRdb lists only in-frame clones, some missing. The D gene and trimming were derived from the DNA, and the V and J assignments and clone size from that table. This table has around 130,000 clones, 90% appearing once. The sequenced sample consisted of peripheral blood. The rearrangement joins TRBV10-3 to TRBJ2-7; D is uncertain. This TCR was sampled from a woman aged 80 or over with acute or convalescent COVID-19. CDR3 sequence (DNA): TGTGCCATCAGAACCGACGGAGCCTACGAGCAGTACTTC. Translating gives CAIRTDGAYEQYF.